The rows below give T cell receptor beta chains drawn from one sample of a study of T-cell reconstitution after alpha-beta-depleted transplantation in children. TCRdb used MiXCR to reprocess the PCR reads, holding one entry per CDR3 protein. The sample yields hundreds of thousands of distinct CDR3 sequences, less than 15% seen once. The sequencing used PBMCs, collected before TCRalphabeta/CD19-depleted stem cell transplant. These receptors all stem from a girl aged 2 to 9 with congenital amegakaryocytic thrombocytopenia, due to receive a stem cell transplant. Each CDR3 is given with its conserved first and last residue. Fields, in order: V gene, clone size, J gene, D gene, CDR3 protein, CDR3 DNA. The D gene is left open where the match is weak. Size values are once, few and many counts, or a class for expanded clones, and some rows have none.

TRBV7-8,many,TRBJ2-7,TRBD2,CASSFPSGIPTPEQYF,TGTGCCAGCAGCTTCCCTAGCGGGATTCCCACCCCCGAGCAGTACTTC
TRBV4-1,NA,TRBJ1-2,NA,CASSQGALSRGRTTYGYTF,TGCGCCAGCAGCCAAGGGGCCCTTTCTCGTGGCAGAACTACCTATGGCTACACCTTC
TRBV20-1,NA,TRBJ2-1,TRBD2,CRGTSGPNEQFF,TGCAGGGGGACTAGCGGTCCAAATGAGCAGTTCTTC
TRBV5-1,few,TRBJ1-4,NA,CASSKTGVYNEKLFF,TGCGCCAGCAGTAAAACCGGGGTTTATAATGAAAAACTGTTTTTT
TRBV28,many,TRBJ2-3,NA,CASSPVPGTDTQYF,TGTGCCAGCAGTCCGGTCCCGGGCACAGATACGCAGTATTTT
TRBV5-1,few,TRBJ2-7,NA,CASSLGMESPYEQYF,TGCGCCAGCAGCTTGGGTATGGAGTCGCCCTACGAGCAGTACTTC
TRBV29-1,NA,TRBJ2-1,TRBD1,CSVETISGTGGEIYNEQFF,TGCAGCGTTGAAACTATATCCGGGACAGGGGGCGAGATCTACAATGAGCAGTTCTTC
TRBV12-3/TRBV12-4,few,TRBJ1-4,TRBD1,CASSPTGGEKKLFF,TGTGCCAGCAGTCCGACAGGGGGCGAGAAAAAACTGTTTTTT
TRBV5-1,many,TRBJ2-7,TRBD1,CASSRPGTGKYEQYF,TGCGCCAGCAGCAGACCCGGGACAGGCAAATACGAGCAGTACTTC
TRBV20-1,many,TRBJ2-1,NA,CSARDPSAFSYNEQFF,TGCAGTGCTAGAGACCCGAGCGCCTTCTCCTACAATGAGCAGTTCTTC
TRBV5-1,NA,TRBJ2-3,NA,CASSRWARPDTQYF,TGCGCCAGCAGCAGGTGGGCCCGGCCAGATACGCAGTATTTT
TRBV7-6,many,TRBJ2-2,NA,CASSSYVGSNTGELFF,TGTGCCAGCAGCTCGTACGTGGGGTCGAACACCGGGGAGCTGTTTTTT
TRBV29-1,few,TRBJ2-5,NA,CSVDNFEQTQYF,TGCAGCGTCGACAACTTCGAACAGACCCAGTACTTC
TRBV20-1,few,TRBJ2-1,NA,CSARGWTGYNEQFF,TGCAGTGCTAGAGGGTGGACTGGCTACAATGAGCAGTTCTTC
TRBV5-1,many,TRBJ2-2,NA,CASTPGTATTGELFF,TGCGCCAGCACTCCCGGGACGGCAACTACCGGGGAGCTGTTTTTT
TRBV6-5,many,TRBJ1-5,NA,CASSYGWQDNQPQHF,TGTGCCAGCAGTTACGGGTGGCAGGACAATCAGCCCCAGCATTTT
TRBV15,NA,TRBJ2-3,NA,CATSRDWRSTDTQYF,TGTGCCACCAGCAGAGATTGGCGCAGCACAGATACGCAGTATTTT
TRBV20-1,NA,TRBJ2-7,TRBD2,CSARKDAGAVREQYF,TGCAGTGCTAGAAAGGACGCGGGAGCAGTACGGGAGCAGTACTTC
TRBV12-3/TRBV12-4,many,TRBJ2-7,NA,CASTRQDRYEQYF,TGTGCCAGCACGCGACAGGACCGATACGAGCAGTACTTC
TRBV12-3/TRBV12-4,NA,TRBJ2-5,NA,CASSGLAETQYF,TGTGCCAGCAGCGGGCTCGCAGAGACCCAGTACTTC
TRBV2,NA,TRBJ2-1,NA,CASMAGLGSAEQFF,TGTGCCAGCATGGCGGGATTAGGTTCGGCTGAGCAGTTCTTC
TRBV18,NA,TRBJ2-2,NA,CASSGDTGELFF,TGTGCCAGCTCGGGAGACACCGGGGAGCTGTTTTTT
TRBV4-2,NA,TRBJ2-7,TRBD1,CASSQSSPGQGAYEQYF,TGTGCCAGCAGCCAGTCGAGTCCGGGACAGGGGGCCTACGAGCAGTACTTC
TRBV29-1,NA,TRBJ1-1,NA,CSVERGPMMGSSNTEAFF,TGCAGCGTTGAAAGGGGCCCTATGATGGGCTCGTCGAACACTGAAGCTTTCTTT
TRBV14,NA,TRBJ2-7,NA,CASSQDRVTEQYF,TGTGCCAGCAGCCAAGACCGCGTAACCGAGCAGTACTTC
TRBV20-1,many,TRBJ2-7,NA,CSARELDLSSYEQYF,TGCAGTGCTAGAGAATTGGACTTAAGCTCCTACGAGCAGTACTTC
TRBV20-1,many,TRBJ2-3,TRBD2,CSAGLAGGSVSTDTQYF,TGCAGTGCGGGACTAGCGGGAGGATCCGTTAGCACAGATACGCAGTATTTT
TRBV20-1,many,TRBJ2-7,NA,CSASRQGWPYEQYF,TGCAGTGCTAGTAGGCAGGGATGGCCCTACGAGCAGTACTTC
TRBV20-1,many,TRBJ1-1,TRBD1,CSAMDRENTEAFF,TGCAGTGCCATGGACAGGGAAAACACTGAAGCTTTCTTT
TRBV7-9,many,TRBJ2-1,NA,CASSLDFWENNEQFF,TGTGCCAGCAGCTTAGATTTTTGGGAGAACAATGAGCAGTTCTTC
TRBV12-3/TRBV12-4,many,TRBJ2-2,NA,CASSNSQGAGELFF,TGTGCCAGCAGTAACTCCCAGGGAGCCGGGGAGCTGTTTTTT
TRBV6-1,NA,TRBJ2-3,NA,CASSGPGLDTQYF,TGTGCCAGCAGTGGCCCGGGGTTAGATACGCAGTATTTT
TRBV5-1,once,TRBJ1-4,TRBD1,CASSPGTAPEKLFF,TGCGCCAGCAGCCCCGGGACAGCGCCAGAAAAACTGTTTTTT
TRBV5-1,few,TRBJ2-7,NA,CASSLDGPPNEQYF,TGCGCCAGCAGCTTGGATGGCCCTCCTAACGAGCAGTACTTC
TRBV20-1,many,TRBJ2-5,NA,CSAEYQETQYF,TGCAGTGCCGAGTACCAAGAGACCCAGTACTTC
TRBV10-3,NA,TRBJ2-1,TRBD1,CAISDTGAYNEQFF,TGTGCCATCAGTGACACAGGGGCCTACAATGAGCAGTTCTTC
TRBV7-2,few,TRBJ1-2,TRBD1,CASSRSTGAYDYGYTF,TGTGCCAGCAGCCGATCCACAGGGGCCTACGACTATGGCTACACCTTC
TRBV2,many,TRBJ1-5,NA,CASSESRGNQPQHF,TGTGCCAGCAGTGAGTCCAGGGGCAATCAGCCCCAGCATTTT
TRBV5-1,few,TRBJ2-5,TRBD1,CASSSDRGGETQYF,TGCGCCAGCAGCTCAGACAGGGGTGGCGAGACCCAGTACTTC
TRBV20-1,many,TRBJ2-3,TRBD2,CSAIRGGGPITQYF,TGCAGTGCTATAAGAGGCGGGGGGCCAATTACGCAGTATTTT
TRBV6-1,many,TRBJ2-6,NA,CASSLDASGANVLTF,TGTGCCAGCAGCCTAGACGCCTCTGGGGCCAACGTCCTGACTTTC
TRBV4-1,many,TRBJ2-7,NA,CASSQVGRQGLYEQYF,TGCGCCAGCAGCCAAGTGGGCAGACAGGGACTCTACGAGCAGTACTTC
TRBV29-1,many,TRBJ2-5,NA,CSVVPGPPYQETQYF,TGCAGCGTAGTCCCGGGACCCCCGTACCAAGAGACCCAGTACTTC
TRBV10-3,many,TRBJ2-7,NA,CAAGRETYEQYF,TGTGCCGCCGGGAGAGAAACCTACGAGCAGTACTTC
TRBV10-3,NA,TRBJ2-2,TRBD2,CAIRILGLAGGPMYTGELFF,TGTGCCATCAGAATCCTCGGACTAGCGGGAGGGCCCATGTACACCGGGGAGCTGTTTTTT
TRBV20-1,many,TRBJ2-7,TRBD2,CSATSFYEQYF,TGCAGTGCGACTAGCTTCTACGAGCAGTACTTC
TRBV7-7,few,TRBJ2-5,NA,CASSVGMKETQYF,TGTGCCAGCAGCGTGGGGATGAAAGAGACCCAGTACTTC
TRBV5-1,NA,TRBJ2-7,TRBD1,CASSSYPGQVFTSYEQYF,TGCGCCAGCAGCTCCTATCCAGGACAGGTTTTTACTTCCTACGAGCAGTACTTC
TRBV5-1,many,TRBJ1-2,TRBD1,CASSLRNRGDYGYTF,TGCGCCAGCAGCCTAAGGAACAGGGGGGACTATGGCTACACCTTC